The 32 T cell receptor beta chains below all came from one sample that was sequenced in a study of cytomegalovirus exposure and HLA in healthy donors. The PCR made use of 60 Vbeta and 13 Jbeta primers. The table came from immunoSEQ multiplex PCR; TCRdb's copy has only in-frame clones and leaves some out. Altogether 95,000 to 120,000 clones are present, approximately 67% being singletons, with the ten largest covering 8% to 10%. Sample: PBMCs. The source of these receptors is a man aged 18 to 30 in good health and CMV-seropositive.

The rearrangement joins TRBV5-1 to TRBJ2-5; 8 bases are a match to TRBD1. The J call may be faulty, since TRBJ2-7 better matches the DNA end. Per the germline V gene, CDR1 is SGHRS and CDR2 is YFSETQ. The CDR3 is 15 residues long. CDR3 DNA: TGCGCCAGCAGCTTGGGGGGCAGGGGGCTGCACGAGCAGTACTTC. It translates to CASSLGGRGLHEQYF.

This chain uses TRBV5-1 with TRBJ2-4, with 7 bases identical to TRBD2. With V trimmed by 2 bases and J by 8 bases, 13 bases remained unmatched. This CDR3 has 16 residues. Per the germline V gene, CDR1 is SGHRS and CDR2 is YFSETQ. CDR3 protein: CASSFSMMRGGDIQYF. Here the CDR3 DNA reads TGCGCCAGCAGCTTCTCTATGATGCGTGGGGGGGACATTCAGTACTTC.

The chain employs TRBV2 and TRBJ1-1; 12 bases match TRBD1. In germline, CDR1 is SNHLY, CDR2 FYNNEI. This CDR3 is 15 amino acids long. V shed 6 bases, J shed 4 bases, and the junction held 6 bases outside the gene matches. In nucleotides, the CDR3 is TGTGCCAGCAGCGAATCGGGACAGGGGGCCACTGAAGCTTTCTTT. Its translation: CASSESGQGATEAFF.

The chain combines TRBV7-2 with TRBJ2-7; D perhaps matches TRBD2 (6 bases). The germline CDR1 and CDR2 sequences are SGHTA and FQGNSA. This CDR3 region has 13 residues. Trimming cost V 5 bases and J 4 bases, with 12 bases left between them. This chain's CDR3 is CASSPGLLYEQYF. CDR3 nucleotide sequence: TGTGCCAGCAGCCCGGGACTTTTATACGAGCAGTACTTC.

This chain uses TRBV11-3 with TRBJ2-5; a weak D match, TRBD1 (6 bases). Germline CDR1 is SGHNT and CDR2 is YENEEA. The V end lost 5 bases, the J end lost 0 bases, and 10 bases lay between the germline ends. The CDR3 sequence is 14 residues long. CDR3 sequence (DNA): TGTGCCAGCAGCGGGGACACGAACCAAGAGACCCAGTACTTC. Its protein is CASSGDTNQETQYF.

This clone came up once. The V gene is TRBV9, the J gene TRBJ2-6; 7 nucleotides line up with TRBD1. CDR3 size: 16 residues. Germline-derived CDR1 and CDR2 are SGDLS and YYNGEE. J gave up 3 bases and V 6 bases, and 9 bases lay outside the gene matches. CDR3 sequence (DNA): TGTGCCAGCACCGAATCACAGGGGTATGGGGCCAACGTCCTGACTTTC. Translated: CASTESQGYGANVLTF.

The table lists this clone with a few counts. This chain connects TRBV1 to TRBJ2-3; TRBD2 was called by the table and not checked on the DNA. TRBV1 is flagged as a pseudogene. This CDR3 spans 22 amino acids. The CDR3 sequence: CTSSRRFQPGLAGGGGTDTQYF. The DNA for the CDR3 is TGCACCAGCAGCCGAAGATTCCAACCGGGACTAGCGGGGGGTGGGGGCACAGATACGCAGTATTTT.

The gene calls are TRBV6-5 and TRBJ2-7; 8 bases line up with TRBD1. Trimming removed 6 bases from V and 4 bases from J; junction bases left unmatched: 8. Germline CDR1 is MNHEY and CDR2 is SVGAGI. The CDR3 spans 14 residues. The CDR3 reads CASSVTGGTYEQYF. CDR3 bases: TGTGCCAGCAGCGTTACAGGGGGTACTTACGAGCAGTACTTC.

The V call is TRBV19, the J call TRBJ2-3, with 8 bases lining up with TRBD2. This CDR3 comprises 16 residues. V was clipped by 5 bases and J by 4 bases; unmatched bases: 11. Germline V gives CDR1 LNHDA, CDR2 SQIVND (reference sequence). The CDR3 is CASSYSAGGFADTQYF. In DNA, the CDR3 is TGTGCCAGTAGTTATTCCGCGGGGGGTTTCGCAGATACGCAGTATTTT.

CDR3 DNA: TGCGCCAGCAGCCTCTATACCGGGACGGAGGGAAACAATGAGCAGTTCTTC. This translates into CASSLYTGTEGNNEQFF. The chain is built from TRBV10-1 and TRBJ2-1; maybe TRBD2 (6 bases). This CDR3 is 17 amino acids long. V was pared by 6 bases and J by 5 bases, with 23 bases between. Germline CDR1 WNHNN, CDR2 SYGVQD (reference sequence).

The chain links TRBV21-1 to TRBJ1-2; whether TRBD1, the table's D call, matches the DNA was not checked. TRBV21-1 is an annotated pseudogene. The length of the CDR3 is 15 residues. CDR3 loop: CASSKEGRAGDGYTF. The CDR3 DNA reads TGTGCCAGCAGCAAAGAAGGTCGGGCAGGGGATGGCTACACCTTC.

The chain is built from TRBV7-9 and TRBJ2-7; TRBD1 might be the D (5 bases). Germline-derived CDR1 and CDR2 are SEHNR and FQNEAQ (reference sequence). V shed 1 base and J shed 0 bases, with 13 bases lying between them. The CDR3 is 16 amino acids. The CDR3 DNA reads TGTGCCAGCAGCTTAGAGGTACCCGGACACTCCTACGAGCAGTACGTC. Protein sequence: CASSLEVPGHSYEQYV.

The J gene is TRBJ1-2, the V gene TRBV6-1, with D unresolved. This CDR3 spans 12 amino acids. Germline CDR1 is MNHNS and CDR2 is SASEGT. V gave up 4 bases and J gave up 8 bases, with 11 bases separating them. The CDR3 coding sequence is TGTGCCAGCAGTGCGTGGGAGCGCGGCTACACCTTC. Translating gives CASSAWERGYTF.

The chain carries TRBV27 and TRBJ2-7; 8 nucleotides match TRBD1. Germline-derived CDR1 and CDR2 are MNHEY and SMNVEV (reference sequence). The J segment lost 3 bases and the V segment lost 10 bases, leaving 8 bases of the junction unmatched. The CDR3 length is 13 residues. CDR3 protein: CANTGQDYYEQYV. CDR3 sequence (DNA): TGTGCCAACACGGGACAGGATTACTACGAGCAGTACGTC.

The V gene is TRBV5-1, the J gene TRBJ1-1, with 7 bases matching TRBD1. With 0 bases clipped from V and 1 base from J, the junction kept 6 bases outside the gene matches. The CDR3 is 16 residues long. CDR1 is SGHRS, CDR2 YFSETQ, per germline. For the CDR3, the DNA is TGCGCCAGCAGCTTGGCGCTGGGACAGACGAACACTGAAGCTTTCTTT. It codes for CASSLALGQTNTEAFF.

The gene calls are TRBV5-4 and TRBJ2-7, with a possible D match to TRBD1 (6 bases). CDR1 is SGHNT, CDR2 YYREEE, per germline (reference sequence). The CDR3 loop spans 15 amino acids. V gave up 4 bases and J gave up 8 bases, with 22 bases separating them. CDR3: CASSPQTGGYHQQYF. The CDR3 DNA reads as TGTGCCAGCAGCCCCCAGACAGGAGGCTATCACCAGCAGTACTTC.

This clone was picked up many times. The chain is built from TRBV6-1 and TRBJ2-3; perhaps TRBD2 as D (7 bases). There are 14 residues in the CDR3. Germline V CDR1 and CDR2: MNHNS, SASEGT. Trimming shortened V by 5 bases and J by 12 bases, and 21 bases separated the two germline ends. The CDR3 spells CASSLGGGLPEQYF. CDR3 bases: TGTGCCAGCAGTCTGGGCGGGGGCCTCCCCGAACAGTATTTT.

This chain links TRBV10-3 with TRBJ2-3; D call uncertain. This CDR3 has 13 amino acids. Germline CDR1 is ENHRY and CDR2 is SYGVKD. Trimming removed 3 bases at V and 2 bases at J, with 6 bases between. CDR3 sequence (DNA): TGTGCCATCAGTGACGACAACACAGATACGCAGTATTTT. The encoded protein is CAISDDNTDTQYF.

The gene calls are TRBV7-9 and TRBJ1-1, with 7 nucleotides matching TRBD1. CDR1 is SEHNR, CDR2 FQNEAQ, per germline (reference sequence). The CDR3 contains 14 residues. Losses at the gene ends were 4 bases for V and 4 bases for J; bases not matched to a gene: 6. The CDR3 nucleotides read TGTGCCAGCAGCTCAACAGGGGTGGGCACTGAAGCTTTCTTT. This gives the protein CASSSTGVGTEAFF.

V is TRBV7-7 and J is TRBJ2-1, with 7 nucleotides matching TRBD2. The CDR3 sequence is 16 residues long. Looked up from germline, CDR1 is SSHAT and CDR2 is FNYEAQ (reference sequence). Unmatched junction bases numbered 7, after V lost 5 bases and J lost 0 bases. The CDR3 is CASSRGGPSSYNEQFF. CDR3 in DNA: TGTGCCAGCAGCCGCGGGGGTCCGAGCTCCTACAATGAGCAGTTCTTC.

V is TRBV4-1 and J is TRBJ2-5; D is undetermined. Germline V gene data show CDR1 as MGHRA and CDR2 as YSYEKL. The CDR3 is 14 amino acids. V dropped 0 bases and J dropped 2 bases, with 7 bases sitting between them. CDR3 in DNA: TGCGCCAGCAGCCAAGATCCACAGCAAGAGACCCAGTACTTC. Amino acids: CASSQDPQQETQYF.

This clone was seen more than once but under ten times. The chain combines TRBV6-1 with TRBJ1-2; no definite D call. V was pared by 1 base and J by 4 bases, with 13 bases between. The germline V gene has CDR1 MNHNS and CDR2 SASEGT. The length of the CDR3 is 15 residues. The CDR3 nucleotides are TGTGCCAGCAGTGAAGTAGCCTCGAACTCCTATGGCTACACCTTC. This encodes CASSEVASNSYGYTF.

This clone was seen a few times. The V call is TRBV7-2, the J call TRBJ2-3; 9 bases match TRBD2. The length of the CDR3 is 16 residues. Germline lookup yields CDR1 SGHTA and CDR2 FQGNSA. The trim removed 4 bases at V and 2 bases at J, leaving 7 bases unmatched. CDR3 nucleotides: TGTGCCAGCAGCTGGCGTAGCGGGGGAACCACAGATACGCAGTATTTT. Amino acids: CASSWRSGGTTDTQYF. Variable domain in full (rest from reference TRBV7-2 and TRBJ2-3): GAGVSQSPSNKVTEKGKDVELRCDPISGHTALYWYRQSLGQGLEFLIYFQGNSAPDKSGLPSDRFSAERTGGSVSTLTIQRTQQEDSAVYLCASSWRSGGTTDTQYFGPGTRLTVL.

This chain joins TRBV28 and TRBJ2-7; D is undetermined. Looked up from germline, CDR1 is MDHEN and CDR2 is SYDVKM. The V end lost 2 bases, the J end lost 3 bases, and 5 bases lay between the germline ends. The CDR3 is made up of 12 amino acids. The chain's CDR3 is CASSLGNYEQYV. CDR3 bases: TGTGCCAGCAGTTTAGGAAACTACGAGCAGTACGTC.

This clone was seen a handful of times. The V and J genes are TRBV2 and TRBJ1-1; 8 bases align to TRBD1. Germline assignment: CDR1 SNHLY and CDR2 FYNNEI. This CDR3 has 14 amino acids. V dropped 5 bases and J dropped 6; count of bases not matched to a gene: 8. DNA of the CDR3: TGTGCCAGCAGTTGGCGGACAGGGAATTCTGAAGCTTTCTTT. Amino acids: CASSWRTGNSEAFF.

The rearrangement uses TRBV5-1 and TRBJ2-3; 9 nucleotides match TRBD2. This CDR3 region has 16 residues. The germline V gene has CDR1 SGHRS and CDR2 YFSETQ. The ends lost 4 bases at V and 5 bases at J; junction bases unmatched: 11. The chain's CDR3 is CASSPSRAGGVDTQYF. The CDR3 nucleotides read TGCGCCAGCAGCCCCTCCCGGGCGGGGGGGGTAGATACGCAGTATTTT. Full variable domain (missing parts from reference TRBV5-1 and TRBJ2-3): KAGVTQTPRYLIKTRGQQVTLSCSPISGHRSVSWYQQTPGQGLQFLFEYFSETQRNKGNFPGRFSGRQFSNSRSEMNVSTLELGDSALYLCASSPSRAGGVDTQYFGPGTRLTVL.

The V call is TRBV5-1, the J call TRBJ1-5; 7 bases align to TRBD1. J was trimmed by 6 bases and V by 8 bases; bases with no gene match: 14. This CDR3 contains 15 residues. CDR1 is SGHRS, CDR2 YFSETQ, per germline. CDR3 protein: CARPLQGHYSQPQHF. As DNA, the CDR3 is TGCGCCAGACCTTTACAGGGGCATTATAGTCAGCCCCAGCATTTT.

CDR3 bases: TGTGCCAGCTCACACACAGGGCAAGGTCAGCCCCAGCATTTT. Translation gives CASSHTGQGQPQHF. V is TRBV18 and J is TRBJ1-5; D possibly corresponds to TRBD1 (6 bases). The CDR3 length is 14 residues. Looked up from germline, CDR1 is KGHSH and CDR2 is LQKENI. The V end lost 4 bases, the J end lost 6 bases, and 13 bases lay between the germline ends.

This clone was seen a few times. In nucleotides, the CDR3 is TGCGCCAGCATGGATCTCTGGGGGGCCCAGTACTTC. It encodes CASMDLWGAQYF. This chain connects TRBV5-1 to TRBJ2-5, with TRBD2 as a possible D gene (6 bases). Germline CDR1 is SGHRS and CDR2 is YFSETQ. There are 12 residues in the CDR3. V was pared by 6 bases and J by 9 bases, with 15 bases between.

This clone occurred a few times. The chain recombines TRBV7-9 with TRBJ1-4; 8 bases fit TRBD1. The CDR3 has 14 amino acids. Germline CDR1 reads SEHNR; CDR2 reads FQNEAQ (reference sequence). After removal of 2 bases from V and 7 bases from J, the junction contained 3 bases not matched to a gene. The CDR3 DNA reads as TGTGCCAGCAGCTTACAGGGGGCCGGTGAAAAACTGTTTTTT. This sequence encodes CASSLQGAGEKLFF. Full variable domain (remainder filled in from reference TRBV7-9 and TRBJ1-4): DTGVSQNPRHKITKRGQNVTFRCDPISEHNRLYWYRQTLGQGPEFLTYFQNEAQLEKSRLLSDRFSAERPKGSFSTLEIQRTEQGDSAMYLCASSLQGAGEKLFFGSGTQLSVL.

This chain joins TRBV6-1 and TRBJ1-5; perhaps TRBD1 as D (6 bases). The CDR3 has 13 amino acids. Trimming stripped 7 bases from V and 4 bases from J, with 11 bases between. Germline assignment: CDR1 MNHNS and CDR2 SASEGT. CDR3 nucleotide sequence: TGTGCCAGCATCCTACAGGGAAATCAGCCCCAGCATTTT. This codes for CASILQGNQPQHF.

This clone showed up just a few times. The genes are TRBV11-2 and TRBJ2-1; 10 bases are a match to TRBD2. CDR3 size: 17 residues. V lost 1 base and J lost 2; bases outside the gene matches: 5. CDR1 and CDR2 (germline): SGHAT, FQNNGV. In DNA form, the CDR3 reads TGTGCCAGCAGCTTAGGTTTAGCGGGGGGTACCTACAATGAGCAGTTCTTC. It is translated as CASSLGLAGGTYNEQFF.